This entry lists 29 T cell receptor beta chains sequenced from one sample in a study of glioma-infiltrating T cells. The iRepertoire nested amplicon-rescue multiplex PCR amplified TCR alpha and beta CDR3s from RNA. MiXCR, applied by TCRdb to the multiplex PCR reads, yields one record per CDR3 protein. The table records a few hundred thousand distinct CDR3 sequences, 41% of them present only once. The sample comprised glioma tissue, nonneoplastic brain tissue, or PBMCs (not recorded which). The receptors derive from a human donor with low-grade glioma or glioblastoma, undergoing nonglioma brain surgery, or in good health (not recorded which).

The J gene is TRBJ2-7, the V gene TRBV19, with no clear D. The V gene lost 2 bases and the J gene lost 0 bases, with 11 bases spanning the gap. Germline CDR1 LNHDA, CDR2 SQIVND (reference sequence). The CDR3 contains 15 residues. CDR3 residues: CASSISRRLSYEQYF. DNA of the CDR3: TGTGCCAGTAGTATATCCCGGCGCCTCTCCTACGAGCAGTACTTC.

As for this clonotype: A much larger clonotype is one base distant, so this may be a read error. CDR3 residues: CASSYSPPRIGYKQYF. DNA of the CDR3: TGTGCCAGCAGTTACTCTCCACCCCGTATTGGCTACAAGCAGTACTTC. The genes are TRBV6-2 or TRBV6-3 and TRBJ2-7; the D is unclear. The CDR3 sequence is 16 residues long. Germline lookup yields CDR1 MNHEY and CDR2 SVGEGT.

For this clonotype: One base away lies a much larger clone, so this may be a sequencing read error. CDR3 protein: CASSLATSGSYEQYF. The CDR3 nucleotides are TGTGCCAGCAGTTTGGCGACTAGCGGGAGTTACGAGCAGTACTTC. V gene TRBV27 combines with J gene TRBJ2-7, with 12 bases that match TRBD2. J was trimmed by 4 bases and V by 3 bases; bases with no gene match: 4. The CDR3 runs 15 residues. Germline-derived CDR1 and CDR2 are MNHEY and SMNVEV (reference sequence).

A word on this clonotype: The germline gene is not matched at one end of the junction; a read error may be the cause. The chain links TRBV4-1 to TRBJ2-3, with D tentatively TRBD2 (5 bases). CDR3 size: 14 residues. From germline, CDR1 is MGHRA and CDR2 YSYEKL. CDR3 loop: CTSSQAVRTDTQYF. The CDR3 DNA is TGCACCAGCAGCCAAGCGGTACGCACAGATACGCAGTATTTT.

This clonotype has more than one count but fewer than ten. The chain is built from TRBV10-3 and TRBJ2-1; possible D gene TRBD1, 5 bases. The length of the CDR3 is 15 residues. V shed 4 bases and J shed 0 bases, with 10 bases lying between them. The germline CDR1 and CDR2 sequences are ENHRY and SYGVKD. The CDR3: CAISVGVSSYNEQFF. In DNA form, the CDR3 reads TGTGCCATCAGTGTAGGGGTTAGCTCCTACAATGAGCAGTTCTTC.

This clonotype occurred many times. The gene calls are TRBV28 and TRBJ2-7; 7 bases are a match to TRBD1. The CDR3 has 13 amino acids. Germline V gene sequence: CDR1 MDHEN, CDR2 SYDVKM. V lost 4 bases, J lost 3 bases, and 3 bases stayed unmatched. In DNA, the CDR3 is TGTGCCAGCAGTTCAGGGGGTTACTACGAGCAGTACTTC. Its translation is CASSSGGYYEQYF.

The table lists this clonotype with a few counts. The chain employs TRBV4-1 and TRBJ1-5, with 8 nucleotides matching TRBD1. With 3 bases clipped from V and 6 bases from J, the junction kept 10 bases outside the gene matches. CDR1 is MGHRA and CDR2 is YSYEKL in the germline V gene. The CDR3 totals 16 residues. Here the CDR3 reads CASSQNRGSAGQPQHF. The CDR3 region has the DNA TGCGCCAGCAGCCAGAACAGGGGGAGTGCAGGTCAGCCCCAGCATTTT.

V is TRBV18 and J is TRBJ2-7; TRBD2 aligns across 8 bases. Germline V gene lookup returns CDR1 KGHSH and CDR2 LQKENI. Trimming removed 2 bases from V and 0 bases from J; junction bases left unmatched: 9. The CDR3 has 17 residues. The CDR3 DNA sequence: TGTGCCAGCTCACCATTTCCACTAGCGGTTGTCTCCTACGAGCAGTACTTC. Protein: CASSPFPLAVVSYEQYF.

The V call is TRBV6-1, the J call TRBJ1-3; D gene uncertain. The CDR3 length is 12 residues. Trimming removed 5 bases from V and 8 bases from J, with 10 bases in between. Germline-derived CDR1 and CDR2 are MNHNS and SASEGT. CDR3 coding DNA: TGTGCCAGCAGTAAACCTGGGGACACCATATATTTT. Its protein product is CASSKPGDTIYF.

Of note for this clonotype: A much larger clone lies one base from this, so it may be a read error. The rearrangement links TRBV6-5 to TRBJ1-2, with 8 bases lining up with TRBD1. From germline, CDR1 is MNHEY and CDR2 SVGAGI. The CDR3 loop spans 14 amino acids. The CDR3 bases are TGTGCCAGCAGTTATCGACAGGGGATGACTGGCCACACCTTC. Its translation is CASSYRQGMTGHTF.

A word on this clonotype: This may arise from a read error, as a much more abundant clone is one base away. The chain employs TRBV28 and TRBJ1-2; D gene unclear. V was clipped by 5 bases and J by 2 bases, with 3 bases between them. CDR1 is MDHEN and CDR2 is SYDVKM in the germline V gene. The CDR3 has 11 amino acids. Here the CDR3 reads CASSINYGYTF. The CDR3 region has the DNA TGTGCCAGCAGTATAAACTATGGCTACACCTTC.

The chain joins TRBV19 to TRBJ2-3; D gene unclear. Germline lookup yields CDR1 LNHDA and CDR2 SQIVND (reference sequence). The CDR3 runs to 13 residues. The V and J ends lost 7 bases and 1 base respectively, with 9 bases between them. The CDR3 nucleotides are TGTGCCAGTAATCCGGATGGCACAGATACGCAGTATTTT. Translation gives CASNPDGTDTQYF.

This clonotype turned up a few times. Just one base apart from a much larger clone, this may be a read error. The CDR3 DNA reads TGTGCCAGCAGTTACGGGAACACTGGAGCTTTCTTT. Protein: CASSYGNTGAFF. V gene TRBV6-6 combines with J gene TRBJ1-1; D uncertain. The CDR3 is 12 amino acids. CDR1 is MNHNY and CDR2 is SVGAGI in the germline V gene (reference sequence).

This clonotype has more than one count but fewer than ten. The chain recombines TRBV20-1 with TRBJ1-1; 9 nucleotides align to TRBD1. The CDR3 loop spans 13 amino acids. Germline V gives CDR1 DFQATT, CDR2 SNEGSKA (reference sequence). J gave up 5 bases and V 3 bases, and 4 bases lay outside the gene matches. CDR3 region: CSARWTGDTEAFF. As DNA, the CDR3 is TGCAGTGCTAGGTGGACAGGGGATACTGAAGCTTTCTTT.

The CDR3 DNA sequence: TGCAGTGCCACGACTACCGGGAGGGCCTTGATATATGAGCAGTTCTTC. As protein: CSATTTGRALIYEQFF. This chain connects TRBV20-1 to TRBJ2-1, with TRBD2 matching 8 bases. V was pared by 6 bases and J by 8 bases, with 18 bases of the junction left unmatched. From germline, CDR1 is DFQATT and CDR2 SNEGSKA (reference sequence). CDR3 size: 16 residues.

This chain joins TRBV24-1 and TRBJ2-2; D is uncertain. Trimming removed 5 bases at V and 0 bases at J, with 6 bases between. Germline loops: CDR1 KGHDR, CDR2 SFDVKD. CDR3 length: 14 residues. The CDR3 here is CATSGAPNTGELFF. The DNA for the CDR3 is TGTGCCACCAGTGGCGCACCGAACACCGGGGAGCTGTTTTTT.

This chain links TRBV20-1 with TRBJ1-2, with D possibly matching TRBD1 (5 bases). This CDR3 has 13 residues. V gave up 1 base and J gave up 8 bases, with 14 bases separating them. CDR1 and CDR2 from the germline V gene are DFQATT and SNEGSKA (reference sequence). The chain's CDR3 is CSARGRGGYGYTF. The DNA of the CDR3 is TGCAGTGCTAGAGGAAGGGGAGGCTACGGCTACACCTTC.

The chain recombines TRBV27 with TRBJ2-2; D gene unclear. CDR1 is MNHEY and CDR2 is SMNVEV in the germline V gene (reference sequence). The V gene lost 5 bases and the J gene lost 7 bases, with 14 bases spanning the gap. The CDR3 runs 14 residues. CDR3 region: CASSVDPVGGELFF. The CDR3 coding sequence is TGTGCCAGCAGTGTCGACCCAGTTGGCGGGGAGCTGTTTTTT.

This clonotype has a count of ten or more. The rearrangement uses TRBV7-2 and TRBJ2-7; D not resolved. V was trimmed by 8 bases and J by 2 bases, leaving 7 bases between them. Germline V lookup: CDR1 SGHTA, CDR2 FQGNSA. The CDR3 spans 11 residues. This CDR3 is CASSLTYEQYF. CDR3 coding DNA: TGTGCCAGCTCCTTGACCTACGAGCAGTACTTC. The entire variable domain, with the rest obtained from reference TRBV7-2 and TRBJ2-7, is as follows: GAGVSQSPSNKVTEKGKDVELRCDPISGHTALYWYRQSLGQGLEFLIYFQGNSAPDKSGLPSDRFSAERTGGSVSTLTIQRTQQEDSAVYLCASSLTYEQYFGPGTRLTVT.

The chain employs TRBV5-5 and TRBJ2-7; TRBD1 agrees at 8 bases. Germline CDR1 SGHKS, CDR2 YYEKEE (reference sequence). Trimming took 2 bases from V and 1 from J; bases not matched to a gene: 2. The CDR3 covers 14 residues. The CDR3 bases are TGTGCCAGCAGCTTATGGACAGGGTCCTACGAGCAGTACTTC. Translation: CASSLWTGSYEQYF. Variable domain in full (rest from reference TRBV5-5 and TRBJ2-7): DAGVTQSPTHLIKTRGQQVTLRCSPISGHKSVSWYQQVLGQGPQFIFQYYEKEERGRGNFPDRFSARQFPNYSSELNVNALLLGDSALYLCASSLWTGSYEQYFGPGTRLTVT.

This clonotype was found a few times. V gene TRBV4-1 combines with J gene TRBJ2-6; TRBD1 aligns across 8 bases. CDR1 and CDR2 (germline): MGHRA, YSYEKL. CDR3 length: 20 amino acids. V was pared by 1 base and J by 2 bases, with 13 bases of the junction left unmatched. The CDR3 here is CASSQGRTGSPGAGANVLTF. The DNA of the CDR3 is TGCGCCAGCAGCCAAGGTCGGACAGGGTCCCCGGGTGCTGGGGCCAACGTCCTGACTTTC.

J is TRBJ2-1 and V is TRBV5-5; D is perhaps TRBD1 (6 bases). Trimming removed 3 bases at V and 7 bases at J, with 17 bases between. CDR3 size: 15 residues. Germline-derived CDR1 and CDR2 are SGHKS and YYEKEE (reference sequence). The CDR3 DNA follows: TGTGCCAGCAGCTATCAAACAGGGTCATGGAATGAGCAGTTCTTC. Its translation is CASSYQTGSWNEQFF.

The chain combines TRBV4-1 with TRBJ2-1, with D possibly being TRBD1 or TRBD2 (5 bases each). The CDR3 is 15 amino acids. With 3 bases removed from V and 10 bases from J, the gap between germline ends came to 19 bases. Looked up from germline, CDR1 is MGHRA and CDR2 is YSYEKL. In nucleotides, the CDR3 is TGCGCCAGCAGCCAGACCGATATGTATGGGACGGAGCAGTTCTTC. It translates to CASSQTDMYGTEQFF.

This chain connects TRBV7-9 to TRBJ2-7; no clear D. Germline-derived CDR1 and CDR2 are SEHNR and FQNEAQ (reference sequence). V was clipped by 5 bases and J by 2 bases, with 16 bases between them. This CDR3 is 15 amino acids long. DNA for the CDR3: TGTGCCAGCAGCCTTCTTTTGGACCGACCCTACGAGCAGTACTTC. This encodes CASSLLLDRPYEQYF.

This clonotype has at least ten counts. The J gene is TRBJ1-3, the V gene TRBV14; D call uncertain. V was cut by 4 bases and J by 2 bases, with 6 bases left in between. The CDR3 covers 13 residues. Germline CDR1 reads SGHDN; CDR2 reads FVKESK. The CDR3 bases are TGTGCCAGCAGCCTAGCTCCTGGAAACACCATATATTTT. It codes for CASSLAPGNTIYF.

The chain uses TRBV19 and TRBJ1-5; 7 bases are a match to TRBD1. The CDR3 runs 13 residues. Germline V CDR1 and CDR2: LNHDA, SQIVND (reference sequence). With V trimmed by 2 bases and J by 7 bases, 2 bases remained unmatched. The CDR3 protein is CASSIQGDQPQHF. Written as DNA, the CDR3 is TGTGCCAGTAGTATACAGGGGGACCAGCCCCAGCATTTT. Together with reference TRBV19 and TRBJ1-5, the CDR3 gives the full variable domain: DGGITQSPKYLFRKEGQNVTLSCEQNLNHDAMYWYRQDPGQGLRLIYYSQIVNDFQKGDIAEGYSVSREKKESFPLTVTSAQKNPTAFYLCASSIQGDQPQHFGDGTRLSIL.

This clonotype was seen only a few times. The chain recombines TRBV4-3 with TRBJ2-1; no reliable D call. The CDR3 covers 14 residues. With 4 bases removed from V and 2 bases from J, the gap between germline ends came to 9 bases. Looked up from germline, CDR1 is LGHNA and CDR2 is YSLEER. The DNA of the CDR3 is TGCGCCAGCAGCCCCCTTATCACCTACAATGAGCAGTTCTTC. Protein: CASSPLITYNEQFF.

DNA of the CDR3: TGTGTTAGCAGTGGAAAAGCGGGTGAGACCCAGTACTTC. This sequence encodes CVSSGKAGETQYF. The chain is built from TRBV6-1 and TRBJ2-5; maybe TRBD2 (6 bases). Germline CDR1 reads MNHNS; CDR2 reads SASEGT. The CDR3 is 13 residues long.

This chain links TRBV18 with TRBJ2-5, with TRBD1 matching 12 bases. This CDR3 has 17 residues. Germline-derived CDR1 and CDR2 are KGHSH and LQKENI. The ends lost 0 bases at V and 5 bases at J; junction bases unmatched: 7. CDR3: CASSPPGTGGLRETQYF. CDR3 nucleotide sequence: TGTGCCAGCTCACCACCTGGGACAGGGGGCTTGCGGGAGACCCAGTACTTC.